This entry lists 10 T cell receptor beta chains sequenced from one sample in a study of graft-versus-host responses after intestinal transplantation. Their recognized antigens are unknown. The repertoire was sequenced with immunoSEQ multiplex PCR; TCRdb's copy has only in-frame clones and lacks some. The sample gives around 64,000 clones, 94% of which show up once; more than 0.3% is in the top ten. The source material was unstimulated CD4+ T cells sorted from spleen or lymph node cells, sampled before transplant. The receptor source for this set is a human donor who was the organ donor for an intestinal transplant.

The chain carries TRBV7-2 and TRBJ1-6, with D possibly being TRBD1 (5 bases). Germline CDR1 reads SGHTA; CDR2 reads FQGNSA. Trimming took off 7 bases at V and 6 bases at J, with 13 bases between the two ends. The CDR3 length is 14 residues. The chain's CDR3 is CASTLMGLNSPLHF. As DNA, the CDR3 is TGTGCCAGCACCCTTATGGGACTTAATTCACCCCTCCACTTT.

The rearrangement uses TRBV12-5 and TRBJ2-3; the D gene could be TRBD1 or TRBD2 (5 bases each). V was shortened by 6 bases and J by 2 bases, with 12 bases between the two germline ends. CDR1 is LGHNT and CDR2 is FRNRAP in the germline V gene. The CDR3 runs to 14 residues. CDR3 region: CASGPRDATDTQYF. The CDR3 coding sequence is TGTGCTAGTGGACCCCGGGACGCCACAGATACGCAGTATTTT.

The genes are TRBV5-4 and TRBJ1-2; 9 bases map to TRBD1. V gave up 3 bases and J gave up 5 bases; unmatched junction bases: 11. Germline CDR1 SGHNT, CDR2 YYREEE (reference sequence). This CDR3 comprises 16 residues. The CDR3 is CASSWTGVIYTYGYTF. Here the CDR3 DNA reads TGTGCCAGCAGCTGGACAGGGGTCATTTACACATATGGCTACACCTTC.

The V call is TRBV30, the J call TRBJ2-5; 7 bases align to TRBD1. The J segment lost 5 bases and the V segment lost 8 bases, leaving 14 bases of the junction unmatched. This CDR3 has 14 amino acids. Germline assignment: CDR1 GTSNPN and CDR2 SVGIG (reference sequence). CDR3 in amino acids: CAGNRGPPRETQYF. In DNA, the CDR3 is TGTGCCGGCAACAGGGGACCCCCGAGGGAGACCCAGTACTTC.

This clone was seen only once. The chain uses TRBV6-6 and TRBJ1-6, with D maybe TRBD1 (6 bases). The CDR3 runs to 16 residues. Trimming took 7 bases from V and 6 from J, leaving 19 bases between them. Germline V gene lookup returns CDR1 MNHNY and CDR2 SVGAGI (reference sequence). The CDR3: CASTFNRDRSNSPLHF. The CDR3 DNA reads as TGTGCCAGCACCTTTAACCGAGACAGGTCTAATTCACCCCTCCACTTT.

CDR3 residues: CASSENFSSNQPQHF. The CDR3 region has the DNA TGTGCCAGCAGTGAAAATTTTAGTAGCAATCAGCCCCAGCATTTT. The rearrangement joins TRBV6-1 to TRBJ1-5; the D is unclear. The CDR3 has 15 residues. Germline CDR1 reads MNHNS; CDR2 reads SASEGT. V was clipped by 2 bases and J by 0 bases, with 8 bases between them.

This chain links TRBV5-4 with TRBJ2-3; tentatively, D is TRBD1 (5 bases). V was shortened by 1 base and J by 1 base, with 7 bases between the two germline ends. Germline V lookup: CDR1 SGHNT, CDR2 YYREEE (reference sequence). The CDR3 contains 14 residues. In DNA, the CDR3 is TGTGCCAGCAGCTTGCTCAGGGGCACAGATACGCAGTATTTT. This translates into CASSLLRGTDTQYF.

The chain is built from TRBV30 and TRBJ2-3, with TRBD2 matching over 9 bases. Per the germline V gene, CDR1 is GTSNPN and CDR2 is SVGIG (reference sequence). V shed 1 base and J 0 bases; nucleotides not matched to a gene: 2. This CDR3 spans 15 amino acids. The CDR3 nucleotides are TGTGCCTGGAGTGGCGGGGGGGCTAGCACAGATACGCAGTATTTT. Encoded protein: CAWSGGGASTDTQYF.

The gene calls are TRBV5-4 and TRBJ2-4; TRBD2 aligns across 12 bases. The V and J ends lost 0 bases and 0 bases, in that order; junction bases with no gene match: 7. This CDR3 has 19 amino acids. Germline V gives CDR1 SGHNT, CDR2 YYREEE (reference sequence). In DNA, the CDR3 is TGTGCCAGCAGCTTGGGGACTAGCGGGAACCATCTAGCCAAAAACATTCAGTACTTC. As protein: CASSLGTSGNHLAKNIQYF.

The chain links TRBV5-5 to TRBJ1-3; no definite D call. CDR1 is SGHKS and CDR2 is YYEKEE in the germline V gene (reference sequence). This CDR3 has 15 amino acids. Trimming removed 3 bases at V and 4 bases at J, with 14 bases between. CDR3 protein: CASSWSYDLGNTIYF. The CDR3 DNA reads TGTGCCAGCAGCTGGTCATATGACCTCGGAAACACCATATATTTT.